This TCR beta chain was captured by sequencing in a study of shared clonotypes between healthy human individuals. Running of the assay took place at deep level. Sequencing used immunoSEQ multiplex PCR; TCRdb keeps in-frame clones, though not all of them. The repertoire holds approximately 510,000 clones, with more than 65% as singletons. Trimming stripped 6 bases from V and 4 bases from J, with 19 bases between. Germline V gene data show CDR1 as SNHLY and CDR2 as FYNNEI. There are 16 residues in the CDR3. Participating donors were healthy, HIV-negative adults free of recent acute infections or vaccinations.

This chain connects TRBV2 to TRBJ2-1, with a tentative D call TRBD2 (5 bases). This receptor was identified in a woman aged 35 to 49 in good health. Some clones in this sample may be carry-over from other donors' samples. Sequencing was carried out using PBMCs. The DNA of the CDR3 is TGTGCCAGCAGGGTGGAGGTGACGCAGGCATACAATGAGCAGTTCTTC. Protein product: CASRVEVTQAYNEQFF.